A selection of T cell receptor beta chains follows, all from one sample in a study of early T cells in non-severe SARS-CoV-2 infection. TCRdb itself ran the 5' RACE reads through MiXCR, one entry per CDR3 protein. Among 60,000 or so distinct CDR3 sequences listed, under 11% were seen once. The sequenced sample consisted of whole blood. The receptors shown here come from an adult who was a healthcare worker with PCR-confirmed SARS-CoV-2 infection or an uninfected control (not recorded which). Each CDR3 is given with its conserved first and last residue. The order of the fields is D gene, clone size, J gene, V gene, CDR3 DNA, CDR3 protein. D genes are given only for firm matches. Rows give clone size only sometimes, using once, few, many, or a class for an expanded clone.

d_call: TRBD2
clone_size: few
j_call: TRBJ2-3
v_call: TRBV30
cdr3_nt: TGTGCCTGGACAAGACTAGCGGGAAGCACAGATACGCAGTATTTT
cdr3_aa: CAWTRLAGSTDTQYF

d_call: TRBD2
clone_size: NA
j_call: TRBJ2-1
v_call: TRBV5-1
cdr3_nt: TGCGCCAGCAGCTGGGGACTAGCGGGACCTTCCTACAATGAGCAGTTCTTC
cdr3_aa: CASSWGLAGPSYNEQFF

d_call: NA
clone_size: many
j_call: TRBJ2-1
v_call: TRBV10-3
cdr3_nt: TGTGCCATCAGTCCGGGACCGAACTACAATGAGCAGTTCTTC
cdr3_aa: CAISPGPNYNEQFF

d_call: NA
clone_size: NA
j_call: TRBJ2-5
v_call: TRBV28
cdr3_nt: TGTGCCAGCAGTTTTGGCCTCGGATTACAAGAGACCCAGTACTTC
cdr3_aa: CASSFGLGLQETQYF

d_call: NA
clone_size: NA
j_call: TRBJ1-6
v_call: TRBV18
cdr3_nt: TGTGCCAGCTCGCACTTGGGGCAGACTAATTCACCCCTCCACTTT
cdr3_aa: CASSHLGQTNSPLHF

d_call: NA
clone_size: many
j_call: TRBJ1-2
v_call: TRBV5-5
cdr3_nt: TGTGCCAGCAGCTCGGCTGGGGGTCTCGGCTATGGCTACACCTTC
cdr3_aa: CASSSAGGLGYGYTF

d_call: NA
clone_size: NA
j_call: TRBJ1-6
v_call: TRBV3-1
cdr3_nt: TGTGCCAGCAGCCAACTTGAGGGGAGTTCACCCCTCCACTTT
cdr3_aa: CASSQLEGSSPLHF

d_call: TRBD1
clone_size: few
j_call: TRBJ2-3
v_call: TRBV29-1
cdr3_nt: TGCAGCGTTGGGGCAGGGGGCAGGTCAGATACGCAGTATTTT
cdr3_aa: CSVGAGGRSDTQYF

d_call: TRBD2
clone_size: many
j_call: TRBJ2-7
v_call: TRBV27
cdr3_nt: TGTGCCAGCAGAGAAAGAGGGAGGGGGCAGTACTTC
cdr3_aa: CASRERGRGQYF

d_call: NA
clone_size: many
j_call: TRBJ2-1
v_call: TRBV25-1
cdr3_nt: TGTGCCAGCATGCCAGACTCCTACAATGAGCAGTTCTTC
cdr3_aa: CASMPDSYNEQFF

d_call: NA
clone_size: many
j_call: TRBJ2-5
v_call: TRBV14
cdr3_nt: TGTGCCAGCAGCCAAGTTCACTGGTACCAAGAGACCCAGTACTTC
cdr3_aa: CASSQVHWYQETQYF

d_call: NA
clone_size: NA
j_call: TRBJ1-2
v_call: TRBV5-1
cdr3_nt: TGCGCCAGCAGCTTGGCGGGGGAGCGGGGTGCGAACTATGGCTACACCTTC
cdr3_aa: CASSLAGERGANYGYTF

d_call: NA
clone_size: many
j_call: TRBJ1-5
v_call: TRBV18
cdr3_nt: TGTGCCAGCTCTCCTGAGAGCAATCAGCCCCAGCATTTT
cdr3_aa: CASSPESNQPQHF

d_call: NA
clone_size: many
j_call: TRBJ1-1
v_call: TRBV20-1
cdr3_nt: TGCAGTGCTTCATCATCAGGGGAGACTGAAGCTTTCTTT
cdr3_aa: CSASSSGETEAFF

d_call: NA
clone_size: few
j_call: TRBJ1-1
v_call: TRBV7-2
cdr3_nt: TGTGCCAGCAGCTTAGCACTGACAGGGAACACTGAAGCTTTCTTT
cdr3_aa: CASSLALTGNTEAFF

d_call: NA
clone_size: NA
j_call: TRBJ2-2
v_call: TRBV5-1
cdr3_nt: TGCGCCAGCAGCTTGGGAGACAGTTACGGGGAGCTGTTTTTT
cdr3_aa: CASSLGDSYGELFF

d_call: TRBD1
clone_size: NA
j_call: TRBJ1-1
v_call: TRBV29-1
cdr3_nt: TGCAGCGTTTCACCGGGACAGTGGGACACTGAAGCTTTCTTT
cdr3_aa: CSVSPGQWDTEAFF

d_call: NA
clone_size: many
j_call: TRBJ1-2
v_call: TRBV6-6
cdr3_nt: TGTGCCAGCAGTCAGGGTTGGGGCTATGGCTACACCTTC
cdr3_aa: CASSQGWGYGYTF

d_call: NA
clone_size: few
j_call: TRBJ2-7
v_call: TRBV6-2/TRBV6-3
cdr3_nt: TGTGCCAGCAGTTACTTAGCCCGGCTAGGACCTTACGCGGAGCAGTACTTC
cdr3_aa: CASSYLARLGPYAEQYF

d_call: NA
clone_size: few
j_call: TRBJ2-3
v_call: TRBV30
cdr3_nt: TGTGCCTCCAGGGGTTTGGCAGATACGCAGTATTTT
cdr3_aa: CASRGLADTQYF